The clone carrying this T cell receptor beta chain was observed a handful of times. The antigen remains unidentified. The sample is drawn from a study of blood T cells in healthy people across ages. Study conclusions and caveats: A roughly linear age-dependent decrease characterized TCR beta diversity per million T cells.

PCR was performed a second time for about 7 to 12 cycles using a sample-barcoded 5' primer and a J-beta primer mix. Each cDNA molecule, via a template-switch adaptor with 12 random nucleotides, was tagged. TCRdb re-analysed the 5' RACE reads in MiXCR, keeping a single row per CDR3 protein. The sample lists more than 900,000 distinct CDR3 sequences; roughly 24% were seen once. From germline, CDR1 is MNHNS and CDR2 SASEGT. V lost 0 bases, J lost 7 bases, and 10 bases lay in between. The CDR3 is 14 amino acids. These data were likewise used in another study, on T cells of mothers and their children.

V and J are TRBV6-1 and TRBJ1-5, with D tentatively TRBD1 (6 bases). The TCR sequence derives from a girl aged 2-10 years in good health. Input material: blood. The CDR3 DNA follows: TGTGCCAGCAGTGAAGCGGGGGGCGACCAGCCCCAGCATTTT. Protein product: CASSEAGGDQPQHF.